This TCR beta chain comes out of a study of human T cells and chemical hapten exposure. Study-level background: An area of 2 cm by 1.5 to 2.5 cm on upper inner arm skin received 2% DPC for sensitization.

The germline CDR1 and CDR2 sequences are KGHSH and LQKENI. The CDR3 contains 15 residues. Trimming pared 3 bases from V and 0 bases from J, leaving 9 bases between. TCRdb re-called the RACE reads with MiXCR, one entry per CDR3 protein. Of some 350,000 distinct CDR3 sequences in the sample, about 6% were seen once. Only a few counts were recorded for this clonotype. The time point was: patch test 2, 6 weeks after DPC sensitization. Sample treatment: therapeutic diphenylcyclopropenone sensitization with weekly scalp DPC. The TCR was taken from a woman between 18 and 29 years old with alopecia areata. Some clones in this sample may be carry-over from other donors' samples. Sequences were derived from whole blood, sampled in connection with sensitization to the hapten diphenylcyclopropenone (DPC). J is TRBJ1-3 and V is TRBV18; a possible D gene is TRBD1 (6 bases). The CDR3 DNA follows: TGTGCCAGCTCACCGGGACAACCCTCTGGAAACACCATATATTTT. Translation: CASSPGQPSGNTIYF.